Below are 18 T cell receptor beta chains sequenced from a single sample in a study of cytotoxic CD8 clonotypes in ibrutinib-treated CLL. Generated by immunoSEQ multiplex PCR, the TCRdb table keeps only in-frame clones and is missing some. The sample includes over 65,000 clones, about 63% of them seen just once. The sample here was PBMCs, taken after 12 months of ibrutinib treatment. The receptors derive from a human donor with chronic lymphocytic leukemia.

As for this clone: Other nucleotide sequences from this sample produce the same CDR3. V and J are TRBV7-9 and TRBJ1-5; D ambiguous. CDR3 length equals 13 residues. The germline V and J ends were trimmed by 5 bases and 0 bases, with 5 bases remaining between them. In germline, CDR1 is SEHNR, CDR2 FQNEAQ (reference sequence). DNA of the CDR3: TGTGCCAGCAGCCTAAGTAGCAATCAGCCCCAGCATTTT. Translated, it gives CASSLSSNQPQHF.

The chain employs TRBV5-1 and TRBJ2-3, with TRBD2 identical over 8 bases. Germline V lookup: CDR1 SGHRS, CDR2 YFSETQ. The CDR3 extends over 16 amino acids. V trimming: 0 bases; J trimming: 1 base; junction bases outside the gene matches: 4. The CDR3, as DNA: TGCGCCAGCAGCTTGGCAGGGACTAGAGGCACAGATACGCAGTATTTT. Its protein product is CASSLAGTRGTDTQYF.

The chain couples TRBV6-1 to TRBJ1-1, with TRBD1 as a possible D gene (6 bases). The CDR3 sequence is 14 residues long. Germline CDR1 reads MNHNS; CDR2 reads SASEGT. The V gene lost 3 bases and the J gene lost 1 base, with 9 bases spanning the gap. The CDR3: CASSEGTRNTEAFF. The CDR3, as DNA: TGTGCCAGCAGTGAGGGGACAAGGAACACTGAAGCTTTCTTT.

The rearrangement uses TRBV7-8 and TRBJ1-2, with a possible D match to TRBD1 (6 bases). The V gene's germline CDR1 is SGHVS and CDR2 FQNEAQ. The length of the CDR3 is 14 residues. Trimming stripped 2 bases from V and 5 bases from J, with 12 bases between. The CDR3 sequence: CASSLSRTVYGYTF. CDR3 DNA sequence: TGTGCCAGCAGCTTATCCAGGACAGTATATGGCTACACCTTC. Together with reference TRBV7-8 and TRBJ1-2, the CDR3 gives the full variable domain: GAGVSQSPRYKVAKRGQDVALRCDPISGHVSLFWYQQALGQGPEFLTYFQNEAQLDKSGLPSDRFFAERPEGSVSTLKIQRTQQEDSAVYLCASSLSRTVYGYTFGSGTRLTVV.

The rearrangement joins TRBV27 to TRBJ2-3, with D possibly being TRBD1 (6 bases). The CDR3 loop spans 16 amino acids. Germline CDR1 is MNHEY and CDR2 is SMNVEV (reference sequence). Trimming removed 7 bases from V and 2 bases from J, with 19 bases in between. CDR3 DNA sequence: TGTGCCAGCAAGGACAGCCGAGGGGGATTCACAGATACGCAGTATTTT. Translating gives CASKDSRGGFTDTQYF.

J is TRBJ1-1 and V is TRBV27; 8 bases agree with TRBD1. V shed 2 bases and J 4 bases; nucleotides not matched to a gene: 15. This CDR3 spans 18 amino acids. The germline V gene encodes CDR1 MNHEY and CDR2 SMNVEV (reference sequence). In DNA form, the CDR3 reads TGTGCCAGCAGTTTAAGCCCCCCCTCCCCAACAGGGGGCACTGAAGCTTTCTTT. It yields the protein CASSLSPPSPTGGTEAFF.

The CDR3 reads CASSHDTAGTQYF. The CDR3 DNA is TGTGCCAGCAGCCACGACACTGCCGGGACCCAGTACTTC. The J gene is TRBJ2-5, the V gene TRBV6-5; D gene unclear. The V end lost 6 bases, the J end lost 7 bases, and 15 bases lay between the germline ends. CDR1 is MNHEY, CDR2 SVGAGI, per germline. This CDR3 contains 13 residues.

V is TRBV28 and J is TRBJ1-4; possible D gene TRBD1, 5 bases. Trimming removed 8 bases from V and 8 bases from J, with 15 bases in between. CDR1 MDHEN and CDR2 SYDVKM come from the germline V gene. The CDR3 totals 13 residues. The CDR3 region is CASCLRQQEKLFF. CDR3 nucleotide sequence: TGTGCCAGCTGCCTGCGACAGCAAGAAAAACTGTTTTTT.

The gene calls are TRBV7-9 and TRBJ2-5; D may be TRBD2 (6 bases). The CDR3 covers 14 residues. The germline CDR1 and CDR2 sequences are SEHNR and FQNEAQ (reference sequence). Trimming took off 7 bases at V and 3 bases at J, with 15 bases between the two ends. CDR3 DNA: TGTGCCAGCAAAGCTTGGGGGGATGAAGAGACCCAGTACTTC. It codes for CASKAWGDEETQYF.

This chain uses TRBV6-5 with TRBJ1-2; D gene ambiguous. V was clipped by 4 bases and J by 1 base, with 7 bases between them. There are 13 residues in the CDR3. CDR1 is MNHEY, CDR2 SVGAGI, per germline. CDR3 bases: TGTGCCAGCAGTTTGGACGGTAACTATGGCTACACCTTC. This codes for CASSLDGNYGYTF.

The chain is built from TRBV15 and TRBJ1-4, with D tentatively TRBD1 (5 bases). Germline V gene sequence: CDR1 LNHNV, CDR2 YYDKDF (reference sequence). Trimming removed 1 base from V and 5 bases from J, with 11 bases in between. This CDR3 region has 15 residues. CDR3 in DNA: TGTGCCACCAGCAGAGGGGGCGAGGCGAATGAAAAACTGTTTTTT. It translates to CATSRGGEANEKLFF.

This clone was detected once. The chain combines TRBV14 with TRBJ1-2; no clear D. The CDR3 is 15 amino acids. The V and J ends lost 1 base and 6 bases respectively, with 15 bases between them. The V gene's germline CDR1 is SGHDN and CDR2 FVKESK. CDR3 region: CASSQGLRRRHGYTF. The CDR3 nucleotides are TGTGCCAGCAGCCAAGGTCTCAGGCGACGGCATGGCTACACCTTC. Variable domain in full (rest from reference TRBV14 and TRBJ1-2): EAGVTQFPSHSVIEKGQTVTLRCDPISGHDNLYWYRRVMGKEIKFLLHFVKESKQDESGMPNNRFLAERTGGTYSTLKVQPAELEDSGVYFCASSQGLRRRHGYTFGSGTRLTVV.

The V call is TRBV9, the J call TRBJ1-6; D ambiguous. The germline V gene encodes CDR1 SGDLS and CDR2 YYNGEE. V gave up 4 bases and J gave up 9 bases, with 8 bases separating them. The CDR3 runs 12 residues. The CDR3 here is CASSLPRSPLHF. The CDR3 region has the DNA TGTGCCAGCAGCCTCCCCCGTTCACCCCTCCACTTT.

The chain couples TRBV18 to TRBJ1-5; D is possibly TRBD1 (5 bases). The CDR3 extends over 16 amino acids. The germline V gene has CDR1 KGHSH and CDR2 LQKENI. With 4 bases removed from V and 6 bases from J, the gap between germline ends came to 19 bases. The CDR3 protein is CASSRAEAGVSQPQHF. The DNA for the CDR3 is TGTGCCAGCTCACGGGCGGAAGCGGGGGTGAGTCAGCCCCAGCATTTT.

The chain employs TRBV5-4 and TRBJ2-7; D gene ambiguous. From germline, CDR1 is SGHNT and CDR2 YYREEE (reference sequence). The CDR3 is 13 amino acids. V was pared by 2 bases and J by 5 bases, with 11 bases between. CDR3 amino acids: CASSFGQIDEQYF. The CDR3 coding sequence is TGTGCCAGCAGCTTCGGGCAGATCGACGAGCAGTACTTC.

This clone was detected a few times. This chain connects TRBV9 to TRBJ1-6, with D unclear. Trimming took 0 bases from V and 7 from J, leaving 11 bases between them. The germline gives CDR1 SGDLS, CDR2 YYNGEE. The CDR3 runs to 15 residues. The CDR3 protein is CASSVAETRNSPLHF. DNA for the CDR3: TGTGCCAGCAGCGTAGCCGAGACCCGCAATTCACCCCTCCACTTT.

The chain employs TRBV5-1 and TRBJ1-3, with 8 bases fitting TRBD1. Trimming removed 3 bases from V and 0 bases from J; junction bases left unmatched: 5. This CDR3 is 16 amino acids long. Germline assignment: CDR1 SGHRS and CDR2 YFSETQ. CDR3 in amino acids: CASSSSGGGSGNTIYF. For the CDR3, the DNA is TGCGCCAGCAGCTCGTCAGGGGGCGGCTCTGGAAACACCATATATTTT.

The V and J genes are TRBV6-1 and TRBJ1-2; D ambiguous. This CDR3 contains 14 residues. V lost 5 bases to trimming and J lost 5 bases, with 15 bases between them. In germline, CDR1 is MNHNS, CDR2 SASEGT. The CDR3 is CASSPDRTFYGYTF. The CDR3, as DNA: TGTGCCAGCAGTCCCGATCGGACTTTTTATGGCTACACCTTC.